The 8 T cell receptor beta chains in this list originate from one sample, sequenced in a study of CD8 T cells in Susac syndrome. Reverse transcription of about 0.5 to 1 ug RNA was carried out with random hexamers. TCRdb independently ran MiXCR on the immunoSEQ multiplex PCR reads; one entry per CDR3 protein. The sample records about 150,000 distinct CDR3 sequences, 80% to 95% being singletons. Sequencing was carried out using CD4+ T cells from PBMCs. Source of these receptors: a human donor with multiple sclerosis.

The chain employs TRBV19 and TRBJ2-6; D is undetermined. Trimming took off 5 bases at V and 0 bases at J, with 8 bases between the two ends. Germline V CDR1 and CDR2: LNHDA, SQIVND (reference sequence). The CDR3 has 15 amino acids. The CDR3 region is CASSDGSSGANVLTF. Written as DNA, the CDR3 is TGTGCCAGTAGTGATGGCAGCTCTGGGGCCAACGTCCTGACTTTC.

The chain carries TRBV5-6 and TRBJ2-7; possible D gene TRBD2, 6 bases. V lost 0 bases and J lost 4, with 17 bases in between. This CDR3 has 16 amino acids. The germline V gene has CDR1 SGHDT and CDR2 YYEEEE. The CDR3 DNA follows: TGTGCCAGCAGCTTGGCCGGATTTGGGGGGAGGTACGAGCAGTACTTC. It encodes CASSLAGFGGRYEQYF. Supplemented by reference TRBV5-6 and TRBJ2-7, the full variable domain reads DAGVTQSPTHLIKTRGQQVTLRCSPKSGHDTVSWYQQALGQGPQFIFQYYEEEERQRGNFPDRFSGHQFPNYSSELNVNALLLGDSALYLCASSLAGFGGRYEQYFGPGTRLTVT.

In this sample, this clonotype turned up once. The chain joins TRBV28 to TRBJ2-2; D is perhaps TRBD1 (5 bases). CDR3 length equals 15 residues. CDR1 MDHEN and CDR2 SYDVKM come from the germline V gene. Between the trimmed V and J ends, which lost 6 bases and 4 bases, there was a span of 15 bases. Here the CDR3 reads CASSLVRAGTGELFF. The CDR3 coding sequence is TGTGCCAGCAGCCTGGTCAGGGCCGGCACCGGGGAGCTGTTTTTT.

The CDR3 sequence: CASNEPLGGNEQFF. The CDR3 DNA sequence: TGTGCCAGCAATGAACCCCTCGGGGGGAATGAGCAGTTCTTC. The rearrangement joins TRBV28 to TRBJ2-1, with 7 bases lining up with TRBD2. The germline CDR1 and CDR2 sequences are MDHEN and SYDVKM. V dropped 7 bases and J dropped 7; count of bases not matched to a gene: 10. The CDR3 length is 14 residues.

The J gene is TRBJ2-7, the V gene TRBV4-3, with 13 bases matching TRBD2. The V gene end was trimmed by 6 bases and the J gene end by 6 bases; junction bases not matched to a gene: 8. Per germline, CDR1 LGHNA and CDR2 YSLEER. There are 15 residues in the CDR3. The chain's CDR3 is CASSYGTSGASEQYF. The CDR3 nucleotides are TGCGCCAGCAGTTACGGGACTAGCGGGGCCAGCGAGCAGTACTTC.

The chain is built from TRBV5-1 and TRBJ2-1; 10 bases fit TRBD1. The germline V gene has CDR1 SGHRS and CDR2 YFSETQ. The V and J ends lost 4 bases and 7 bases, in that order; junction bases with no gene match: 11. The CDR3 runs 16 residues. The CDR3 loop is CASSRESGQGWNEQFF. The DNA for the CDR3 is TGCGCCAGCAGCCGAGAATCGGGACAGGGGTGGAATGAGCAGTTCTTC.

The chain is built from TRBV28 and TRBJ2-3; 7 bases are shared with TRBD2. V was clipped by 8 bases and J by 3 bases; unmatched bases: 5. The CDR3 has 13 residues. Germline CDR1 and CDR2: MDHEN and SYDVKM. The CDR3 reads CASVTGGTDTQYF. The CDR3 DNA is TGTGCCAGCGTAACGGGGGGAACAGATACGCAGTATTTT. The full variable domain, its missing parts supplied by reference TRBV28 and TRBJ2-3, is DVKVTQSSRYLVKRTGEKVFLECVQDMDHENMFWYRQDPGLGLRLIYFSYDVKMKEKGDIPEGYSVSREKKERFSLILESASTNQTSMYLCASVTGGTDTQYFGPGTRLTVL.

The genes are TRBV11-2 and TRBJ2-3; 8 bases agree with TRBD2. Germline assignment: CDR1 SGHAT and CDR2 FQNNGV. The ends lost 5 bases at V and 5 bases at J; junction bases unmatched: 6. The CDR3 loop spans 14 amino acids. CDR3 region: CASSIGLAKDTQYF. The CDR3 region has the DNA TGTGCCAGCAGCATCGGACTAGCCAAAGATACGCAGTATTTT.